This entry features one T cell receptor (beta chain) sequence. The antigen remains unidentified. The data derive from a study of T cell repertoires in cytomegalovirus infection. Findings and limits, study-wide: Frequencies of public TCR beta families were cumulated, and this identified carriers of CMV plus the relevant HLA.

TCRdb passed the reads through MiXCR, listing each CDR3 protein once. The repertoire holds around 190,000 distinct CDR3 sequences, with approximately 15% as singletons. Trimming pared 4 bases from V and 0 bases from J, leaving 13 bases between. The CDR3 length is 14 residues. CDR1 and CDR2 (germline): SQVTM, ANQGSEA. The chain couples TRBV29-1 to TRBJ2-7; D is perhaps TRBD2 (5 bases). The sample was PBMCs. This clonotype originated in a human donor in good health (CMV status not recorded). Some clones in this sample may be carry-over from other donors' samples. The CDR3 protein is CSVVEDLFSYEQYF. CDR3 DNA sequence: TGCAGCGTTGTTGAGGACTTATTCTCCTACGAGCAGTACTTC.